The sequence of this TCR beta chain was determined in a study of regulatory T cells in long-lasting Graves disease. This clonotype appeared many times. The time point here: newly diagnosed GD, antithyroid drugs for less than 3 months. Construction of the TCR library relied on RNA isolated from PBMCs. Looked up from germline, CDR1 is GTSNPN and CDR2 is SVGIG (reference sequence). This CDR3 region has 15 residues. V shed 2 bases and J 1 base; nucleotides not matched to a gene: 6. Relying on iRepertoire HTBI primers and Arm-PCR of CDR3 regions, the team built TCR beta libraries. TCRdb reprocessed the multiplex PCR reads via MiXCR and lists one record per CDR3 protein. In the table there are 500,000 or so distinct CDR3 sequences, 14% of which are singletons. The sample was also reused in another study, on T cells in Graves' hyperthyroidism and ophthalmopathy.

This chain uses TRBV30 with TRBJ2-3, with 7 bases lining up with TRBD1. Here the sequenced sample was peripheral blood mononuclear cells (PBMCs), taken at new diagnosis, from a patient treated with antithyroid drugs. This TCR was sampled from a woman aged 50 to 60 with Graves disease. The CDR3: CAWSKGTGGTDTQYF. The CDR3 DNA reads TGTGCCTGGAGTAAGGGTACAGGGGGCACAGATACGCAGTATTTT.